This T cell receptor beta chain came from a study of T-cell reconstitution after alpha-beta-depleted transplantation in children. Broader study findings: Surviving recipient T cells and thymic progenitors underlay high day-60 TCRbeta diversity in some patients.

This clonotype showed up many times. Its antigen remains unknown. Unique molecular identifiers tagged the TCRbeta library. TCRdb used MiXCR to reprocess the PCR reads, holding one entry per CDR3 protein. The table includes a few hundred thousand distinct CDR3 sequences, 10% to 15% detected once. With 5 bases clipped from V and 7 bases from J, the junction kept 7 bases outside the gene matches. The germline V gene encodes CDR1 SGHTA and CDR2 FQGNSA. This CDR3 has 16 amino acids. The chain uses TRBV7-2 and TRBJ2-3; the match to TRBD2 covers 15 bases. The input for sequencing was PBMCs, mostly from graft donor cells, taken 360 days after TCRalphabeta/CD19-depleted stem cell transplant. The clonotype comes from a male patient aged 10 to 17 who had a stem cell transplant for acute myeloid leukemia, so the T cells may come from the graft donor. CDR3 nucleotides: TGTGCCAGCAGCGATAGCGGACTAGCGGGAGGGAATACGCAGTATTTT. The encoded protein is CASSDSGLAGGNTQYF.